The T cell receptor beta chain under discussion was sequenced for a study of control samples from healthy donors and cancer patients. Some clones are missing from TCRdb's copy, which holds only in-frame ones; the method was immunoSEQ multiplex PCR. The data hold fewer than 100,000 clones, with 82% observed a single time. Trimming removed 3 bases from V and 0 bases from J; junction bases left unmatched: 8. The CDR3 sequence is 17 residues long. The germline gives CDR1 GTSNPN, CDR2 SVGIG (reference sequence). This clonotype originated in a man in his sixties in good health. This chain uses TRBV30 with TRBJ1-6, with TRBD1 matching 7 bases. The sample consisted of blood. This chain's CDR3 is CAWRRDSLSSYNSPLHF. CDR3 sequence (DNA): TGTGCCTGGAGAAGGGACAGCTTAAGCTCCTATAATTCACCCCTCCACTTT.